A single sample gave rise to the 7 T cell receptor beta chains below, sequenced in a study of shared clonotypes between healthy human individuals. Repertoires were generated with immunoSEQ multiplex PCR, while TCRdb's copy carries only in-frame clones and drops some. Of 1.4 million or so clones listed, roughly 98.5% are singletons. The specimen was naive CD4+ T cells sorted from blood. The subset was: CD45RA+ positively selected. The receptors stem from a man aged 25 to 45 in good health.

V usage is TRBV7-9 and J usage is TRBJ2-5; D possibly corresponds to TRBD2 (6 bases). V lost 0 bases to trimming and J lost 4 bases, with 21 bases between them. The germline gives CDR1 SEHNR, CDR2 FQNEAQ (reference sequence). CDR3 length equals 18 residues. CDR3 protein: CASSLAVLRGGGGETQYF. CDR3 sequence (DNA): TGTGCCAGCAGCTTAGCGGTGCTGAGGGGAGGTGGGGGAGAGACCCAGTACTTC.

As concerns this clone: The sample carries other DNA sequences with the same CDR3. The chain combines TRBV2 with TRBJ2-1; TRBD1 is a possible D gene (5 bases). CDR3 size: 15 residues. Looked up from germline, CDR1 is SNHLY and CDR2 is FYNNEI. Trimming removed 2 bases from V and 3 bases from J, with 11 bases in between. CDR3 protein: CASSEYGRDYNEQFF. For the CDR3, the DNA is TGTGCCAGCAGTGAATACGGCAGGGACTACAATGAGCAGTTCTTC.

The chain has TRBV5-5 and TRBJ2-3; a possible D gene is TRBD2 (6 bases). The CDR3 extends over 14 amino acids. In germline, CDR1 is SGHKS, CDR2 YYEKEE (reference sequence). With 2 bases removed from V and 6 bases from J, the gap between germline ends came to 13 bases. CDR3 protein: CASSFGTGGDTQYF. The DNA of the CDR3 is TGTGCCAGCAGCTTCGGGACTGGAGGGGATACGCAGTATTTT.

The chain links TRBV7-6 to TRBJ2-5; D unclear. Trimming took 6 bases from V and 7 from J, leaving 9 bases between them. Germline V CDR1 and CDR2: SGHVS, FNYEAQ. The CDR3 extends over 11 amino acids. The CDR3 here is CASSGVGTQYF. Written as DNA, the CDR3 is TGTGCCAGCAGTGGGGTGGGGACCCAGTACTTC.

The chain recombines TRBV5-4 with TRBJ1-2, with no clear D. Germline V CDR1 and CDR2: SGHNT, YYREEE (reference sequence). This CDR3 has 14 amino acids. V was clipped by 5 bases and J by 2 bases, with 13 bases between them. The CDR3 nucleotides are TGTGCCAGCAGTCCAGGCGGGAAGAACTATGGCTACACCTTC. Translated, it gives CASSPGGKNYGYTF. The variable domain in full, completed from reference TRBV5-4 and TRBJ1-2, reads ETGVTQSPTHLIKTRGQQVTLRCSSQSGHNTVSWYQQALGQGPQFIFQYYREEENGRGNFPPRFSGLQFPNYSSELNVNALELDDSALYLCASSPGGKNYGYTFGSGTRLTVV.

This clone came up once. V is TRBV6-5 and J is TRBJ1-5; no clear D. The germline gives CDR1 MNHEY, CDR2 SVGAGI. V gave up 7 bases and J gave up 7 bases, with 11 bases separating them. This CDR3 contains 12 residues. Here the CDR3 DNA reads TGTGCCAGCAACCGTCTGGGGCAGCCCCAGCATTTT. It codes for CASNRLGQPQHF.

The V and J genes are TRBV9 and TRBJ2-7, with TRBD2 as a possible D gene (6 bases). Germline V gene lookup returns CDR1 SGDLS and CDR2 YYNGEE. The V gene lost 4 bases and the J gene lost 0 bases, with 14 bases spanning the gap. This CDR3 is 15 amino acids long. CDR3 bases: TGTGCCAGCAGCCCCCTGGGGGGAAGCTCCTACGAGCAGTACTTC. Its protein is CASSPLGGSSYEQYF.